The sequence of this T cell receptor (beta chain) was determined in a study of cytomegalovirus exposure and HLA in healthy donors (dated by TCRdb to 2015 to 2018). Study-level background: An earlier analysis of 550 to 700 of the donors reported 250 to 350 Gb of sequence data and some 120 million unique TCR beta sequences from some 180 million T cells. In a later genetic analysis, genome-wide SNP genotypes for about 60% of the 666 donors were used, and that subset was treated as a discovery cohort. The aim of the study was to test whether cataloging public T cell receptors could identify signatures of past pathogen exposure. Along with the roughly 670-subject first cohort, a separate validation cohort of 120 different subjects was used. To study patterns of TCR occurrence, a later analysis re-analyzed previously published TCR beta repertoires from several hundred donors and added high-resolution HLA genotyping. High-throughput TCR immunosequencing, statistical association of individual TCRs with disease status, and machine learning were combined to predict cytomegalovirus infection status. Of the 350 to 400 genotyped donors, about 80% fell in the genetic ancestry cluster associated with self-reported Caucasian donors. Roughly 320 gigabases of sequencing data and roughly 81 million unique TCR sequences made up an early release that covered roughly 670 HLA-typed donors. Roughly 5 DR-DQ haplotypes were treated as single units for association and clustering because of strong linkage in the cohort. Typing coverage differed by locus: A, B, C, DRB1 and DQB1 were typed in roughly 620-630 donors, DQA1 in 522, DPA1 in around 600, and DPB1 in roughly 470. An earlier analysis of 587 of the donors used high-throughput TCR beta sequencing to judge whether each TCR beta V gene segment behaved as functional or pseudogenic. The later analysis used no new phenotypic data to find candidate immune exposures, relying instead on TCR beta sequences and their occurrence across donors. Every repertoire in the discovery cohort had been generated on one and the same sequencing platform. Class I and class II HLA loci were covered by the typing at four-digit resolution. Among 398 genotyped donors of the cohort, an average of around 240,000 unique TCR beta nucleotide sequences were sequenced per donor, 15% to 20% of them non-productive. Alongside the repertoire data, information on donor age, sex, ethnicity and CMV serostatus was compiled. The study profiled the T cell repertoires of 666 subjects by immunosequencing and related them to cytomegalovirus serostatus. The full study reports these points: A further reported finding was that TCR beta sequences accurately predicted the HLA-A and HLA-B alleles for most subjects in the first cohort. Because counts were too low, under 20 rarely observed V segments, including chromosome 9 orphons, were left out of the earlier analysis of roughly 600 of the donors. A few of the identified cytomegalovirus-associated TCR beta chains were confirmed in vitro to be specific for cytomegalovirus antigens. Across donors, most TCR sequences were observed very rarely, whereas some public TCRs were present in many individuals. A total of roughly 160 TCR beta chains were listed by the study as associated with cytomegalovirus. Assigning TCR associations to individual alleles was difficult when HLA alleles, especially DR and DQ, strongly co-occurred. The cohort was sequenced for TCR beta chains only, and without alpha or paired-chain data the features that could be detected were limited. The only immune exposure information available for the cohort was CMV serostatus. An association between a missense DCLRE1C variant and V-gene and J-gene trimming of TCR beta chains was found in a later genetic analysis and replicated in an independent cohort. In a later analysis, the rate of TCR association differed among HLA loci, with DRB1 alleles having the most associated TCRs and HLA-C alleles having the fewest. The authors suggested that the approach could potentially be extended to other disease states and immunological phenotypes. A later genetic analysis reported fewer N-insertions in productive TCRs among donors in an Asian-associated ancestry cluster than the roughly 700-donor mean. In a later analysis, HLA-associated TCR beta chains were found to be more clonally expanded and to have lower generation probabilities than equally common non-associated chains. The sequencing pipeline was judged likely to have produced a cluster of highly shared sequence variants as a technical artifact. Because HLA typing was missing for some donors at each locus, association tests included only the typed subset. Linkage disequilibrium might explain the correlated functional status among segregating V segments, but an unknown experimental factor could not be excluded. An earlier analysis of approximately 540 of the donors showed that most TCR beta V segments appeared in productive rearrangements either about 90% or about 30% of the time, which broadly matched IMGT annotations. The classifier was reported to diagnose cytomegalovirus status with high specificity and sensitivity in both the original and validation cohorts. A later analysis reported that several top co-occurrence clusters appeared linked to parvovirus B19, influenza, CMV and Epstein-Barr virus. Specific HLA alleles were associated with over 15,000 TCR beta sequences at a false discovery rate of 0.05 in a later analysis. In a later analysis, most CMV-associated TCR beta chains were found to appear HLA-restricted, with HLA associations seemingly driven largely by CMV exposure. Sequencing depth was assumed to be roughly uniform across donors in the presence/absence analyses, though that assumption may not hold. The 87-base-pair reads could not distinguish some IMGT-functional V segments, including TRBV6-2 and TRBV6-3, so those segments were excluded.

The CDR1 and CDR2 encoded by the germline V gene are SGHTA and FQGNSA. V lost 5 bases and J lost 3 bases; the stretch between them is 13 bases long. From cysteine to phenylalanine, the CDR3 is 15 amino acids long. Only CDR3 DNA is held: 45 bases, read in frame from base 1. The library was produced with the immunoSEQ multiplex PCR assay. For the multiplex PCR, a mixture combining 60 forward primers for TCR Vbeta segments and 13 reverse primers for TCR Jbeta segments was used. A multiplex PCR assay on genomic DNA amplified the CDR3 region of rearranged TCR beta genes. On the Illumina HiSeq System, the amplified TCR beta libraries were sequenced as 87-base-pair reads. The original methods were these. In a later analysis, some 80 million unique TCR beta chains were counted across the roughly 610 repertoires, and about 10 million of these chains were shared by at least two donors. Raw reads were error-corrected and collapsed into unique sequences with a nearest-neighbor algorithm that merged closely related sequences to remove PCR and sequencing errors. V, D and J gene segments were assigned by aligning CDR3 sequences to IMGT reference sequences. Each retained sequence needed at least a six-nucleotide match to both a V gene segment and a J gene segment. A rearrangement counted as productive if the CDR3 had no stop codons and remained in frame with V and J, and every other rearrangement counted as non-productive. Following IMGT convention, CDR3 was defined as the stretch from the second conserved V-encoded cysteine up to the conserved J-encoded phenylalanine. In an earlier analysis of 500 to 650 of the donors, sequences lacking an unambiguous match to a single V gene segment were excluded. An earlier analysis of some 610 of the donors called V segments functional above 56.7% productive rearrangements and segregating when the between-donor standard deviation exceeded 5%. A statistical classification framework was built to diagnose cytomegalovirus status from the catalog of TCR beta chain sequences. V and J gene assignment, in a later analysis, came from comparing TCR nucleotide sequences with IMGT/GENE-DB human TR gene sequences. A later analysis assigned CDR3 sequences and most-parsimonious VDJ recombination scenarios with the TCRdist pipeline. A later analysis defined each TCR beta chain by its CDR3 amino acid sequence plus V-gene family, and excluded reads lacking a unique V-gene family. In a later analysis, 500 to 650 highly shared, low-generation-probability nucleotide sequences were removed to address suspected cross-contamination and a sequencing artifact. In a later analysis, a clonal expansion index was calculated for each public chain from normalized within-repertoire ranks of inferred template counts. In a later analysis, generation probabilities were computed using a VDJ recombination model fitted to out-of-frame rearrangements, and the results were checked against IGoR. Hypergeometric tests were used in a later analysis to score TCR-TCR, TCR-HLA and TCR-CMV co-occurrence, with a repertoire-size bias correction applied to the TCR pairs. False discovery rates were estimated in a later analysis by permuting HLA or CMV assignments 20 times. In a later analysis, co-occurring TCRs were grouped using DBSCAN, and TCRdist sequence similarity was added for clustering within HLA-allele-positive subsets. Repertoires with fewer than 30,000 or more than 120,000 public chains, plus five repertoires with anomalous nucleotide sharing, were excluded from co-occurrence clustering. Entries here come from immuneACCESS through TCRdb and include only in-frame sequences with V and J called. Some clones fail to appear in such tables; in the studies checked, an unresolved V gene covers under half of the shortfall, and the cause of the remainder is unknown. Clone size and V and J calls were adopted from that table, with D and trimming inferred from the DNA. This sample is represented by 190,000 or so clones; 75% to 90% of them were singletons. Of the sample, 1.6% falls within the top ten clones.

With regard to this clone: This clone's antigen is unknown. No base qualities exist here, and no much larger clone lies one base off it.

The cohort comprised some 730 healthy bone marrow donors. At the time of sampling, every cohort member was nominally healthy, though immune exposures that went unrecorded were likely present. The donor tested CMV seronegative, placing the donor among the 350 or so seronegative members of the cohort. A peripheral blood sample was collected from each donor, and TCR beta sequencing was performed on peripheral blood mononuclear cells. The Qiagen DNeasy Blood Extraction Kit was used to extract genomic DNA from the blood cell samples. The V gene is TRBV7-2 and the J gene is TRBJ2-2; the D gene is possibly TRBD2, with 5 bases matching. The sequenced sample consisted of PBMCs. The TCR comes from a man in his fifties or sixties in good health and CMV-seronegative. The nucleotide sequence reads as follows: TGTGCCAGCAGCCCGAGCGGTCGGCACACCGGGGAGCTGTTTTTT. Its protein reads: CASSPSGRHTGELFF. The CDR3 plus the reference TRBV7-2 and TRBJ2-2 genes for the other parts give the full variable domain: GAGVSQSPSNKVTEKGKDVELRCDPISGHTALYWYRQSLGQGLEFLIYFQGNSAPDKSGLPSDRFSAERTGGSVSTLTIQRTQQEDSAVYLCASSPSGRHTGELFFGEGSRLTVL.